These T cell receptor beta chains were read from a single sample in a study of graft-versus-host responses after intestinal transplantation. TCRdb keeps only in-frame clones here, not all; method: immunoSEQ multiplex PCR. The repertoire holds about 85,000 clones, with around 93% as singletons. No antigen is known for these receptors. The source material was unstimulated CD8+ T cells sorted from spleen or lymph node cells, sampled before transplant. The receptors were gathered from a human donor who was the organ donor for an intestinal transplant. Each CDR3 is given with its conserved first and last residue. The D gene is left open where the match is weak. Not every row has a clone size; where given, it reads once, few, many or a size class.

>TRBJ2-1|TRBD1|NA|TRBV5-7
CASYVSLPQDRSYNEQFF
TGTGCCAGCTATGTCTCCCTACCCCAGGACAGGTCATACAATGAGCAGTTCTTC
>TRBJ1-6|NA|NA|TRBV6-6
CASSQSPGLYNSPLHF
TGTGCCAGCAGCCAATCACCGGGCCTTTATAATTCACCCCTCCACTTT
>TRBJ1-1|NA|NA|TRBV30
CAWTIAGGTYEAFF
TGTGCCTGGACCATAGCGGGGGGGACATATGAAGCTTTCTTT
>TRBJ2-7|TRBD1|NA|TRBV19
CASSMGQGYEQYF
TGTGCCAGTAGTATGGGACAGGGATACGAGCAGTACTTC
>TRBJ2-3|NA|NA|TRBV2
CASSESGSSYTDTQYF
TGTGCCAGCAGTGAATCCGGGAGCTCTTACACAGATACGCAGTATTTT
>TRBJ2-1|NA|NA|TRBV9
CASSVLGRLDEQFF
TGTGCCAGCAGCGTTCTGGGACGTTTGGATGAGCAGTTCTTC
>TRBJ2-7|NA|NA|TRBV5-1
CASSLIGSYEQYF
TGCGCCAGCAGCTTGATCGGGAGCTACGAGCAGTACTTC
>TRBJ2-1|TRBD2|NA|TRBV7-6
CASSATLPGLGEANEQFF
TGTGCCAGCAGCGCAACACTTCCGGGACTAGGAGAGGCCAATGAGCAGTTCTTC
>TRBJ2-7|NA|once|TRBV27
CASSPRPTESYEQYF
TGTGCCAGCAGCCCGCGCCCCACGGAGAGCTACGAGCAGTACTTC
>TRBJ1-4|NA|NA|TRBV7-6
CASSLARGVRATNEKLFF
TGTGCCAGCAGCTTGGCTAGGGGTGTACGCGCAACTAATGAAAAACTGTTTTTT
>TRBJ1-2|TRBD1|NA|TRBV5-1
CASSSTGGNGYTF
TGCGCCAGCAGCTCGACAGGGGGTAATGGCTACACCTTC
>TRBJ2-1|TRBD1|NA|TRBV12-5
CASGSKDRGAYNEQFF
TGTGCTAGTGGTTCCAAGGACAGGGGCGCCTACAATGAGCAGTTCTTC
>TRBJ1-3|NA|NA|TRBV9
CASSPQPASGNTIYF
TGTGCCAGCAGCCCGCAGCCAGCCTCTGGAAACACCATATATTTT
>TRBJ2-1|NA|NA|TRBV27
CASSLMEAGNEQFF
TGTGCCAGCAGTTTAATGGAGGCGGGGAATGAGCAGTTCTTC
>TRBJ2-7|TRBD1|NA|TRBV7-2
CASSLPGQDYEQYF
TGTGCCAGCAGCTTACCGGGACAGGACTACGAGCAGTACTTC
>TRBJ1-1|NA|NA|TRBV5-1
CASSLTGWNTEAFF
TGCGCCAGCAGTCTGACAGGATGGAACACTGAAGCTTTCTTT
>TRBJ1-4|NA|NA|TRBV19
CASSIEGTANEKLFF
TGTGCCAGTAGTATAGAAGGGACCGCCAATGAAAAACTGTTTTTT
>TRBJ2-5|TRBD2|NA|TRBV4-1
CASSQGAGGWETQYF
TGCGCCAGCAGCCAAGGAGCGGGAGGATGGGAGACCCAGTACTTC
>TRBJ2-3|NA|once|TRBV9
CASSVAGFADTQYF
TGTGCCAGCAGCGTAGCAGGATTCGCAGATACGCAGTATTTT
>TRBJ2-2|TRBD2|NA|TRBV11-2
CASSLDSLAGLTGELFF
TGTGCCAGCAGCTTAGATTCGTTAGCGGGCCTCACCGGGGAGCTGTTTTTT
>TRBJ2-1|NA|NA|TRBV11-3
CASSLRDPTYNEQFF
TGTGCCAGCAGCTTACGGGACCCGACCTACAATGAGCAGTTCTTC
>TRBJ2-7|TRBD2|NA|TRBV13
CASSLAGRAYEQYF
TGTGCCAGCAGCTTGGCCGGGAGGGCCTACGAGCAGTACTTC
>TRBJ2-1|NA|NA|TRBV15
CATSRDLSGSYNEQFF
TGTGCCACCAGCAGAGATCTATCAGGGTCCTACAATGAGCAGTTCTTC
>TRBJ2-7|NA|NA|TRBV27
CASSSPGAYEQYF
TGTGCCAGCAGTTCCCCAGGGGCCTACGAGCAGTACTTC
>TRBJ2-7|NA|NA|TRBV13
CASSPRQEYEQYF
TGTGCCAGCAGCCCGAGACAGGAGTACGAGCAGTACTTC